Shown below are 8 T cell receptor beta chains from a single sample sequenced in a study of CD8 T cell repertoires and HIV-1 epitope variants. The method was immunoSEQ multiplex PCR; TCRdb's version includes in-frame clones alone and lacks a portion of them. The sample shows some 100,000 clones, 74% of them seen only once. Sequenced material: uncultured baseline CD8+ T cells from peripheral blood mononuclear cells (PBMCs). The receptors originated from a male donor with HIV.

This clone was seen ten or more times. The chain uses TRBV28 and TRBJ2-1, with D maybe TRBD1 (6 bases). Between the trimmed V and J ends, which lost 7 bases and 0 bases, there was a span of 13 bases. The germline V gene has CDR1 MDHEN and CDR2 SYDVKM. This CDR3 is 15 amino acids long. CDR3 sequence (DNA): TGTGCCAGCACCCGCGCCAGGGGCTCCTACAATGAGCAGTTCTTC. Its translation: CASTRARGSYNEQFF.

The rearrangement joins TRBV6-5 to TRBJ2-2, with D unresolved. This CDR3 comprises 14 residues. V shed 6 bases and J shed 6 bases, with 14 bases lying between them. CDR1 is MNHEY, CDR2 SVGAGI, per germline. CDR3 DNA sequence: TGTGCCAGCAGGGTAGAGAGTTCAGCCGGGGAGCTGTTTTTT. Translating gives CASRVESSAGELFF.

This clone occurred once. The chain joins TRBV9 to TRBJ1-1; 8 bases align to TRBD1. With 4 bases clipped from V and 1 base from J, the junction kept 6 bases outside the gene matches. The CDR3 consists of 15 residues. Germline loops: CDR1 SGDLS, CDR2 YYNGEE. The CDR3: CASSSNGQGNTEAFF. CDR3 in DNA: TGTGCCAGCAGCTCCAACGGACAGGGGAACACTGAAGCTTTCTTT.

The V gene is TRBV9, the J gene TRBJ2-1; D gene unclear. The CDR3 totals 13 residues. In germline, CDR1 is SGDLS, CDR2 YYNGEE. V was cut by 3 bases and J by 9 bases, with 13 bases left in between. This CDR3 reads CASSGPRFGEQFF. The DNA for the CDR3 is TGTGCCAGCAGCGGACCCCGCTTCGGTGAGCAGTTCTTC. The full variable domain, completed using reference TRBV9 and TRBJ2-1, is DSGVTQTPKHLITATGQRVTLRCSPRSGDLSVYWYQQSLDQGLQFLIQYYNGEERAKGNILERFSAQQFPDLHSELNLSSLELGDSALYFCASSGPRFGEQFFGPGTRLTVL.

The chain uses TRBV6-1 and TRBJ1-4; perhaps TRBD1 as D (5 bases). The CDR3 extends over 15 amino acids. Between the trimmed V and J ends, which lost 2 bases and 5 bases, there was a span of 12 bases. Germline V gene lookup returns CDR1 MNHNS and CDR2 SASEGT. CDR3 region: CASSELYWGNEKLFF. Here the CDR3 DNA reads TGTGCCAGCAGTGAACTTTATTGGGGCAATGAAAAACTGTTTTTT.

The chain has TRBV5-1 and TRBJ2-7; D unresolved. The CDR3 has 14 residues. CDR1 and CDR2 from the germline V gene are SGHRS and YFSETQ. The V and J ends lost 4 bases and 6 bases respectively, with 17 bases between them. CDR3 in DNA: TGCGCCAGCAGCCCATTTTCTCCCTCAGCCGAGCAGTACTTC. Translating it yields CASSPFSPSAEQYF.

The chain uses TRBV28 and TRBJ2-7; D is unclear. V lost 5 bases to trimming and J lost 1 base, with 12 bases between them. Germline loops: CDR1 MDHEN, CDR2 SYDVKM. This CDR3 is 14 amino acids long. CDR3 DNA sequence: TGTGCCAGCAGTCCTACCTATGGATCCTACGAGCAGTACTTC. This sequence encodes CASSPTYGSYEQYF.

The V gene is TRBV18, the J gene TRBJ2-1, with 8 bases fitting TRBD2. V dropped 6 bases and J dropped 8; count of bases not matched to a gene: 12. The CDR3 sequence is 15 residues long. Germline V lookup: CDR1 KGHSH, CDR2 LQKENI. The CDR3 protein is CASSLSAGAGDEQFF. CDR3 nucleotide sequence: TGTGCCAGCTCCCTCTCAGCGGGGGCGGGAGATGAGCAGTTCTTC.